This TCR beta chain was identified in a study of T cell responses to AZD1222 COVID-19 vaccine. Study-wide findings and caveats: Unmutated variant regions are reportedly the target of nearly half of TCRs that are spike-specific. Females outnumbered males among donors, who were mostly white British; clonal diversity was possibly underestimated.

TCRdb keeps only in-frame clones here, not all; method: immunoSEQ multiplex PCR. The sample lists tens of thousands of clones; approximately 86% were seen once. Remarks on this clone: Its antigen is as yet unknown.

This CDR3 spans 13 amino acids. This specimen consisted of peripheral blood, obtained on day 0 of MenACWY control vaccination. This receptor was obtained from an adult in good health. The chain employs TRBV21-1 and TRBJ1-3. TRBV21-1 is a pseudogene locus. The CDR3 sequence is CARSEGSGNTIYF. DNA for the CDR3: TGTGCCAGGAGCGAGGGCTCCGGAAACACCATATATTTT.